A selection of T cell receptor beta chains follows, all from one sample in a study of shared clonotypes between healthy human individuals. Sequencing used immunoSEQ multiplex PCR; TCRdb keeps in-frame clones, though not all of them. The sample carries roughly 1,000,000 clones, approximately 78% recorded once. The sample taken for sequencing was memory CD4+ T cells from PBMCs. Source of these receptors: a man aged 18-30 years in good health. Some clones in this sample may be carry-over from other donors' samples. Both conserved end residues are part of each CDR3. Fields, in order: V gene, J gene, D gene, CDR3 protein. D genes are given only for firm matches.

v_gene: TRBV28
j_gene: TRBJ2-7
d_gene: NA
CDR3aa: CASSLYGGLRAYEQYF

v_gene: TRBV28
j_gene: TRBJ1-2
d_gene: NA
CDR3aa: CASQSGPTYGYTF

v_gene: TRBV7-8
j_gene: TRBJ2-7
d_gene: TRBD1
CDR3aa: CASRHPDRGLQYF

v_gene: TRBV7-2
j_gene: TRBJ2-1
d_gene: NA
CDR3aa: CASSRGWGTYNEQFF

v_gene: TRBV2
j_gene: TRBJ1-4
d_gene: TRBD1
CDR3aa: CASRPGTGGGRMATNEKLFF

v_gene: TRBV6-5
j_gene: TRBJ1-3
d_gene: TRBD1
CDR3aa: CASSRTGENTIYF

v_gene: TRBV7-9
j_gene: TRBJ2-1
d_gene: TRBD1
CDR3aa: CASSLGTGDEQFF

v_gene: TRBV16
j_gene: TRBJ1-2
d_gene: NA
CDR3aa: CASILRGSYGYTF

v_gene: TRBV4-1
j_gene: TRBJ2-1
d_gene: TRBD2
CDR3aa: CASSQGWGGLGVSQFF

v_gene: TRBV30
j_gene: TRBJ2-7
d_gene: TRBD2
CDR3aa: CACNKGLAGVGEQYF

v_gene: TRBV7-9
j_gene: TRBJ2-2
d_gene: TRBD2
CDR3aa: CASSLDRLAVNTGELFF

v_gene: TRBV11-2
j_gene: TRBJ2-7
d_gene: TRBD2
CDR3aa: CASSFRLTGGGRDTYEQYF

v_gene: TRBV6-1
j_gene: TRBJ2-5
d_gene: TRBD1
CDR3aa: CASSAQGTETQYF

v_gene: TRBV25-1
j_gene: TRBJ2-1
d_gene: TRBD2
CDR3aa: CASSRTSGNEQFF

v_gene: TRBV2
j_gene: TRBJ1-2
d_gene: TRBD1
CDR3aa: CASSERPGGYSYTF

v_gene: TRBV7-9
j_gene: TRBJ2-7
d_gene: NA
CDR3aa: CASRRTGGYEQYF

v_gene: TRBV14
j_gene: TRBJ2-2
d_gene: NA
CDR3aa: CASSQGPGELFF

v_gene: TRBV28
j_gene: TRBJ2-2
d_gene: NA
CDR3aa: CASSSPGTRPGELFF

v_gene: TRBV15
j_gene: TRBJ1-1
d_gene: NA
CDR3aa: CATSSLIMNTEAFF

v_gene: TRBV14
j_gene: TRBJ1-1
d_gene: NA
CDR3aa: CASSQDRGEWNTEAFF

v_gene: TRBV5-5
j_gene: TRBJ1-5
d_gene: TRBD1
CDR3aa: CASSLTGDGAQHF

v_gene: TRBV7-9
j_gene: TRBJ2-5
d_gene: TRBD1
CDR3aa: CASSWDRETQYF

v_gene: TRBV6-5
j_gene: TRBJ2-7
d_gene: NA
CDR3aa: CASSRRDVRGEQYF

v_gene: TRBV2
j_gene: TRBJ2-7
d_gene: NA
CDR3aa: CASTIGGSSYEQYF

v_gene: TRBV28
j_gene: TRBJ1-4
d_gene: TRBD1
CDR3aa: CASSLAGGWVKTNEKLFF

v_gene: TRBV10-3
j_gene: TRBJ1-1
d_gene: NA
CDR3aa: CAILKGLDTEAFF

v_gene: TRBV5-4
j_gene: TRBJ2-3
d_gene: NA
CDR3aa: CASSQLIGRSTDTQYF

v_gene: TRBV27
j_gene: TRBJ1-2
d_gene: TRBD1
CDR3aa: CASSPDRVGGYTF

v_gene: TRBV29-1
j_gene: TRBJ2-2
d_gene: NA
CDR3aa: CSVGWDWHTGELFF

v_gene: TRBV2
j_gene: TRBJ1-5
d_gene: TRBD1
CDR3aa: CASSPGQVSNQPQHF

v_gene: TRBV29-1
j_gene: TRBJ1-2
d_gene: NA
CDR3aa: CSVGTQALNGYTF

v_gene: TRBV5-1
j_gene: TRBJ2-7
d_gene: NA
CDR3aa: CASSYQGGNEQYF

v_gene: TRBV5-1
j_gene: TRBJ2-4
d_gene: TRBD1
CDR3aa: CASSLEPGQGAGDIQYF

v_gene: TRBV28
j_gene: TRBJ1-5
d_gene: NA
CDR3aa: CASSFGQIYSNQPQHF

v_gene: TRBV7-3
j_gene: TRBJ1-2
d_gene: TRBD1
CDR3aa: CASSLAQGASYGYTF

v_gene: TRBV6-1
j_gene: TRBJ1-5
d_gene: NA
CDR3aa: CASSETANSNQPQHF

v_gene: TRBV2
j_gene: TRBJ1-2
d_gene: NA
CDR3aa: CASSVREGYGYTF

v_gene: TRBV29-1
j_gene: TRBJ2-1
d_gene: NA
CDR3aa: CSVLRGEEQFF

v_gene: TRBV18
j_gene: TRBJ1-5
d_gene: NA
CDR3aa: CASSPGPREGNQPQHF

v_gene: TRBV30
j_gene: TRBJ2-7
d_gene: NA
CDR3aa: CAWSERSGREQYF

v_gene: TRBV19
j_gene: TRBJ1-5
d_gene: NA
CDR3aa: CASSIVGDNQPQHF

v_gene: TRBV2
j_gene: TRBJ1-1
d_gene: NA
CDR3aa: CASSGQVNTEAFF

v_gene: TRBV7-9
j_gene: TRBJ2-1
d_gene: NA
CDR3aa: CASTFNYWEFF

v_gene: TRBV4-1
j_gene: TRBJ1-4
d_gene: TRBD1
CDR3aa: CASSSTGSWGEKLFF

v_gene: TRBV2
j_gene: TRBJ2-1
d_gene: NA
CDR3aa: CASSSWGRSSYNEQFF

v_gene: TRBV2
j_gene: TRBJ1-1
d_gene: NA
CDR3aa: CASSEGNPNTEAFF

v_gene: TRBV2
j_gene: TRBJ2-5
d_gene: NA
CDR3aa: CASSWRVQETQYF

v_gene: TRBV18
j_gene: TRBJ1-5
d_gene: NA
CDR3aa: CASSPSSGPEPQHF

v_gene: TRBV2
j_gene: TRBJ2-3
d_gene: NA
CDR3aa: CASSERRGTDTQYF

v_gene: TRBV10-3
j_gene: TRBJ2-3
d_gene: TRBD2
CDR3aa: CATGGSHTDTQYF

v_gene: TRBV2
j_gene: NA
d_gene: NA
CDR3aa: CASSLNHYEQYF

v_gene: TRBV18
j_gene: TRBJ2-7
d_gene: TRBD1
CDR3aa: CASSPLGTGAYEQYF

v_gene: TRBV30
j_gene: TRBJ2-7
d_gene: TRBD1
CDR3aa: CAWSIQGARNHF

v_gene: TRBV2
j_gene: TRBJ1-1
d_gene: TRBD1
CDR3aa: CASSGQGAMNTEAFF

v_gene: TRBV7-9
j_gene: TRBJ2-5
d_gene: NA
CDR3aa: CASSFGLGGVQETQYF

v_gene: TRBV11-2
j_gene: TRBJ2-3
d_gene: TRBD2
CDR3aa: CASSFASGNSDTQYF

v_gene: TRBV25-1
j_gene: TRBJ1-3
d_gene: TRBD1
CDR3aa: CASSDARQGIVDTIYF

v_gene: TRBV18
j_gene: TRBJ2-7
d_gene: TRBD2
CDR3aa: CASSPPGSGSSYEQYF

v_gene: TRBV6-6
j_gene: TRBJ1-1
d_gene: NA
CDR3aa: CASSYSSQGNTEAFF